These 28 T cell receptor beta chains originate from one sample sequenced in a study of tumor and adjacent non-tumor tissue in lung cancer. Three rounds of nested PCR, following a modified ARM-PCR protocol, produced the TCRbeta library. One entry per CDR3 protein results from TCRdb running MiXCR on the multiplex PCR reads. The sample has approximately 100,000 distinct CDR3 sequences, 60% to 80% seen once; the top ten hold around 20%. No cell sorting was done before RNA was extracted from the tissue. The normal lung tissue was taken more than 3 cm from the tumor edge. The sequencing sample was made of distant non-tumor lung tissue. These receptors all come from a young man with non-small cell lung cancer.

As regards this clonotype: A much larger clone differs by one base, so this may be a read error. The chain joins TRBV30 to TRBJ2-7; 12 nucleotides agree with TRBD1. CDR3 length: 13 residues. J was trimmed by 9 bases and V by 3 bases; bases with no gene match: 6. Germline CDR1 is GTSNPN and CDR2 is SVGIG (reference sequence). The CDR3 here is CAWSGTGGRGQYF. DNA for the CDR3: TGTGCCTGGAGCGGGACAGGGGGCCGTGGGCAGTACTTC. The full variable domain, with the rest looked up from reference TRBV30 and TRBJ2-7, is SQTIHQWPATLVQPVGSPLSLECTVEGTSNPNLYWYRQAAGRGLQLLFYSVGIGQISSEVPQNLSASRPQDRQFILSSKKLLLSDSGFYLCAWSGTGGRGQYFGPGTRLTVT.

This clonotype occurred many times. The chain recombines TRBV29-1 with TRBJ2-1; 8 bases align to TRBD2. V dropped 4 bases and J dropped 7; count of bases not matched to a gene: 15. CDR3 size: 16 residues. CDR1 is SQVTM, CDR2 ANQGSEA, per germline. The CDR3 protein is CSVAVWREVWTNEQFF. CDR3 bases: TGCAGCGTTGCAGTGTGGCGGGAGGTTTGGACGAATGAGCAGTTCTTC.

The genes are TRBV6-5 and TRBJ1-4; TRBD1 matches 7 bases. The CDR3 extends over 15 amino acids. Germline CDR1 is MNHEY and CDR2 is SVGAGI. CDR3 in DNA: TGTACCGGCAGTTTTACGACAGGGCCTAATGAAAAACTGTTTTTT. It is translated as CTGSFTTGPNEKLFF.

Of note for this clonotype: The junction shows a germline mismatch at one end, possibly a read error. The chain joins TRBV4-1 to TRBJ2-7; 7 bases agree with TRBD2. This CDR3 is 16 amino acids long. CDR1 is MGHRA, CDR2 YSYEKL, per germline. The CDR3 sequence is CASSQGGTGGSYEQYF. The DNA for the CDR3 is TGCGCCAGTAGCCAAGGAGGGACGGGGGGCTCCTACGAGCAGTACTTC.

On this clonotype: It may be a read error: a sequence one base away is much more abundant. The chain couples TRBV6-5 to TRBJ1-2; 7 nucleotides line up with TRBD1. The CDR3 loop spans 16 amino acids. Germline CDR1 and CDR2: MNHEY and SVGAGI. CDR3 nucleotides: TGTGCCAGCAGTTACTCCGCAGGGTGGGACAGCTATGACTACACCTTC. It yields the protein CASSYSAGWDSYDYTF.

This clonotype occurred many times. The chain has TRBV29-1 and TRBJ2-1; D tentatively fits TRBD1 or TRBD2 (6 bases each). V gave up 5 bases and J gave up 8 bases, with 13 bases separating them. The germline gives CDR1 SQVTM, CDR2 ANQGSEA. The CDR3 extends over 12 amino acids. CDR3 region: CSVKGGLDEQFF. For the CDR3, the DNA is TGCAGCGTTAAGGGGGGCCTAGATGAGCAGTTCTTC.

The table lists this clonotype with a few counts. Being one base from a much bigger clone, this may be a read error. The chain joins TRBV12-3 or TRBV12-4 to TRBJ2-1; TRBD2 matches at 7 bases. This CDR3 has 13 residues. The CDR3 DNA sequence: TGTACCAGCAGTTTAAGGGAGGGGCTTGAGCAGTTCTTC. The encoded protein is CTSSLREGLEQFF.

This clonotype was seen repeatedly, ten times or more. This chain's CDR3 is CASSQQGQGLAKNIQYF. The CDR3 nucleotides are TGTGCCAGCAGCCAACAGGGGCAGGGTCTAGCCAAAAACATTCAGTACTTC. The genes are TRBV7-8 and TRBJ2-4; 7 bases match TRBD1. In germline, CDR1 is SGHVS, CDR2 FQNEAQ. With 5 bases clipped from V and 0 bases from J, the junction kept 10 bases outside the gene matches. This CDR3 spans 17 amino acids. Full variable domain (remainder filled in from reference TRBV7-8 and TRBJ2-4): GAGVSQSPRYKVAKRGQDVALRCDPISGHVSLFWYQQALGQGPEFLTYFQNEAQLDKSGLPSDRFFAERPEGSVSTLKIQRTQQEDSAVYLCASSQQGQGLAKNIQYFGAGTRLSVL.

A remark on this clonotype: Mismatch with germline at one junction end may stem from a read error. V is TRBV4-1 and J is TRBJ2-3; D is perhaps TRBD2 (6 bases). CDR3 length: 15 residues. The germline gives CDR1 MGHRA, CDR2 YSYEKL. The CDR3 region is CAGSQDRRGADTHYF. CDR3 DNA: TGCGCCGGCAGCCAAGATCGGAGGGGTGCAGATACGCATTATTTT.

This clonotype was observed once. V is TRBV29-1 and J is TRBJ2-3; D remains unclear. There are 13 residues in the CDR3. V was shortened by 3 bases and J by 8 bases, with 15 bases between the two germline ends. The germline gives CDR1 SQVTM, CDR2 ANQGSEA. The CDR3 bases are TGCAGCGTTGACCGCGGCGAGGTAAGTACGCAGTATTTT. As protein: CSVDRGEVSTQYF.

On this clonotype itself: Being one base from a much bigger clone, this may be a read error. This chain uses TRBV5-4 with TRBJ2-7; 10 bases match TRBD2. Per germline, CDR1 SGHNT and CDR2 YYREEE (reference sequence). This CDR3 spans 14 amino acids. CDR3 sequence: CASSPSGSRNEQCF. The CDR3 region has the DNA TGTGCCAGCAGCCCTAGCGGGAGTAGGAACGAGCAGTGCTTC.

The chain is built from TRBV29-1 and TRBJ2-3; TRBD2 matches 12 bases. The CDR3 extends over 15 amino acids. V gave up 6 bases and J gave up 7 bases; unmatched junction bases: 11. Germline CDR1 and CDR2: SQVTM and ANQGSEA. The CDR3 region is CSVWASGRALNTQYF. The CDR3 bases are TGCAGCGTCTGGGCTAGCGGGAGGGCCCTAAATACGCAGTATTTT.

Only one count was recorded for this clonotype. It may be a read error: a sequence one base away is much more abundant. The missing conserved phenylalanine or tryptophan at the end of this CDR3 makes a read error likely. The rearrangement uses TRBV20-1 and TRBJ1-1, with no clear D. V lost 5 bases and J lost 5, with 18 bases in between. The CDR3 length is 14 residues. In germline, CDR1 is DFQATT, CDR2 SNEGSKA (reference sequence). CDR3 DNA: TGCAGTGCTGCTTCGGTCGGCCTTGGGACTGAAGCTTTCATT. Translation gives CSAASVGLGTEAFI.

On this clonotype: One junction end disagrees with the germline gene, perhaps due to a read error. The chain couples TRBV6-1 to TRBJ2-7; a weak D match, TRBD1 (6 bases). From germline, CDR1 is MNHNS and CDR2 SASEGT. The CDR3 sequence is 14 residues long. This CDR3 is CASSDLGAAYGQYF. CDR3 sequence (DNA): TGTGCCAGCAGCGACTTGGGGGCGGCCTACGGGCAGTACTTC.

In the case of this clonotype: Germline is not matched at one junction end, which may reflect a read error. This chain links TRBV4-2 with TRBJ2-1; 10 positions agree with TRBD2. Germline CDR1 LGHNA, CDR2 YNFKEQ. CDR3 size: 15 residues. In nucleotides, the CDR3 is TGCGCCAGCAGCCCAGCGGGGGGGTCCTACAATGAGCAGTTCTTC. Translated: CASSPAGGSYNEQFF.

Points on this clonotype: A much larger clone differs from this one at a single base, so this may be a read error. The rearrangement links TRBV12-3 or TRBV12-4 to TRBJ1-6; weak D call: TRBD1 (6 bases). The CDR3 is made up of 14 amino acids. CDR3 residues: CASSFWTDNSPLLF. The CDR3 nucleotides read TGTGCCAGCAGTTTTTGGACAGATAATTCACCCCTCCTCTTT.

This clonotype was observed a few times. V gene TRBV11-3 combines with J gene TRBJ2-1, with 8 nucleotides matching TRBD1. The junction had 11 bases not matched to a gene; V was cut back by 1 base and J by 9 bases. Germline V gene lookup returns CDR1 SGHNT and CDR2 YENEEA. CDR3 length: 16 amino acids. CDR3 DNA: TGTGCCAGCAGCTTAGTTGTGACAGGGGAAATGGTTGAGCAGTTCTTC. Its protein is CASSLVVTGEMVEQFF.

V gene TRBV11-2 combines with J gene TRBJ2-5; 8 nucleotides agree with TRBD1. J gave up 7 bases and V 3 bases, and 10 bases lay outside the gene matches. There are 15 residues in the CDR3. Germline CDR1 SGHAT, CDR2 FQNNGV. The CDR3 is CASSFGRMGTGTQYF. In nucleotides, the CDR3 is TGTGCCAGCAGCTTTGGAAGGATGGGGACAGGGACCCAGTACTTC.

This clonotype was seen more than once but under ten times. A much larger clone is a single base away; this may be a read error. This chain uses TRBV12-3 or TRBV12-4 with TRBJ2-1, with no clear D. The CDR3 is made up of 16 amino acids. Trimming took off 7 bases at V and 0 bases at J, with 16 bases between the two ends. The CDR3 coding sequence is TGTGCCAGCAACTCCGTGTGGGCCTCCTCCTACAATGAGCAGTTCTTC. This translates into CASNSVWASSYNEQFF.

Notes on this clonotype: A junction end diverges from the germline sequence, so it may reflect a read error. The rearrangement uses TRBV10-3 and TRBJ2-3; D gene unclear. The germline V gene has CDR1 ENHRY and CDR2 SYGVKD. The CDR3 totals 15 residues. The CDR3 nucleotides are TGTGCCTCGACCTGCCTTGCGGAAGCCACAGATACGCAATATTTT. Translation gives CASTCLAEATDTQYF.

CDR3 amino acids: CASLAGPGGPYEQYF. The CDR3 DNA reads TGCGCCAGCTTGGCGGGCCCCGGGGGCCCCTACGAGCAGTACTTC. The chain is built from TRBV10-2 and TRBJ2-7; D may match TRBD1 or TRBD2 (6 bases each). This CDR3 is built from 15 residues. Per the germline V gene, CDR1 is WSHSY and CDR2 is SAAADI. V was shortened by 8 bases and J by 2 bases, with 19 bases between the two germline ends.

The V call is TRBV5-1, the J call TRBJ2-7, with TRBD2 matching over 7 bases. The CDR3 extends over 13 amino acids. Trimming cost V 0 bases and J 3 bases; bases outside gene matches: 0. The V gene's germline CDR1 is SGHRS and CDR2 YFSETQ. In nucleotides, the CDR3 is TGCGCCAGCAGCTTGGGGGGGGGCTACGAGCAGTACTTC. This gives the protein CASSLGGGYEQYF.

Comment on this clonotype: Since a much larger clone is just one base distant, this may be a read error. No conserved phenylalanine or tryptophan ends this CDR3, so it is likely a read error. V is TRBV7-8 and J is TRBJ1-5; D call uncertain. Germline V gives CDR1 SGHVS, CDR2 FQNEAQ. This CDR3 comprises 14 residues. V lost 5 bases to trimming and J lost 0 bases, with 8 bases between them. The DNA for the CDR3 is TGTGCCAGCAGCCTTCTCTATAGCAATCAGCCCCAGCATTTG. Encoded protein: CASSLLYSNQPQHL.

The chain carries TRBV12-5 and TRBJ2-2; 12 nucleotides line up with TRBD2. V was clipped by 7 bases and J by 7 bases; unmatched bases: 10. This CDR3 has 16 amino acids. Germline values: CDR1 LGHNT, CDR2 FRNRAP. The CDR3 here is CASASGTSGSNGELFF. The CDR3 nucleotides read TGTGCTAGTGCTTCCGGGACTAGCGGGTCCAACGGGGAGCTGTTTTTT.

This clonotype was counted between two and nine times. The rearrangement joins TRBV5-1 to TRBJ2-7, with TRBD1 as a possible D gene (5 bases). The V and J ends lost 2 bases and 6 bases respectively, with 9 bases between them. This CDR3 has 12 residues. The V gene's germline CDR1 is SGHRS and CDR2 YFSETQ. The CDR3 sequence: CASSFRGGEQYF. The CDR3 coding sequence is TGCGCCAGCAGCTTTAGGGGCGGCGAGCAGTACTTC.

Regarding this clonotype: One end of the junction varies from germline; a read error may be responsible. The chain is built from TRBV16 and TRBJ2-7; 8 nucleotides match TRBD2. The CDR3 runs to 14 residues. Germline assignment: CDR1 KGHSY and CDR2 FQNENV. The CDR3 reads CARSQLAAISEQYF. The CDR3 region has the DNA TGTGCCAGGAGCCAACTAGCGGCAATATCCGAGCAGTACTTC.

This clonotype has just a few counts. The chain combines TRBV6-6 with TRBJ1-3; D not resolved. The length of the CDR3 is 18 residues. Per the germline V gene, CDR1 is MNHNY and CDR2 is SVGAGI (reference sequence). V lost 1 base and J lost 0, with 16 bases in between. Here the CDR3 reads CASSYLLPDGRSGNTIYF. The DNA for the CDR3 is TGTGCCAGCAGTTACTTGCTCCCGGACGGCCGCTCTGGAAACACCATATATTTT.

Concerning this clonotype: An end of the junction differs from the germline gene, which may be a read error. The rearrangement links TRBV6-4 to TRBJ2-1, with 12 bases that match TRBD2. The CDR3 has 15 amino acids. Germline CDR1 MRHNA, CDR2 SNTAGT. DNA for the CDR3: TGTGTCAGCAGTGACTCTAGCGGGGGGGCCAATGAGCAGTTCTTC. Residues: CVSSDSSGGANEQFF.